The present entry profiles one T cell receptor beta chain with its context. What it binds is unknown. The CDR3 loop spans 14 amino acids. CDR1 is MNHEY and CDR2 is SMNVEV in the germline V gene (reference sequence). V was pared by 3 bases and J by 11 bases, with 10 bases of the junction left unmatched. The data stem from a study of cytomegalovirus exposure and HLA in healthy donors. Study-wide background: Both the 95 to 150 validation repertoires and the 550 to 750 first-cohort repertoires used the same platform, as reported by a later analysis.

TCRdb's copy holds only in-frame clones and misses some; the assay was immunoSEQ multiplex PCR. Here the sample spans around 69,000 clones, 96% being singletons. Study-wide results and limits: TCR beta chains numbering under 200 were designated cytomegalovirus-associated.

The chain employs TRBV27 and TRBJ1-1, with 9 bases matching TRBD1. The clonotype was recovered from a woman under 30 in good health and CMV-seropositive. The sequencing input was PBMCs. CDR3 nucleotides: TGTGCCAGCAGTTTTAGTGGGCGGGACAGGGCCGCTTTCTTT. Protein: CASSFSGRDRAAFF.